These 13 T cell receptor beta chains were all obtained from the same sample, sequenced in a study of OX40 agonist ivuxolimab in advanced cancers. TCRdb's copy holds only in-frame clones and misses some; the assay was immunoSEQ multiplex PCR. The sample contains 65,000 to 80,000 clones, 90% of which appear only once. The sample was CD4+ or CD8+ T cells sorted from blood, taken in a trial of the OX40 agonist ivuxolimab. These receptors originate from an adult with an advanced solid tumor such as melanoma, head and neck, liver or kidney cancer.

The chain joins TRBV5-1 to TRBJ2-5; 8 bases line up with TRBD2. The V gene's germline CDR1 is SGHRS and CDR2 YFSETQ. J lost 5 bases, V lost 7 bases, and 7 bases had no gene match. The CDR3 is 13 amino acids. CDR3 sequence: CASQAGVGETQYF. DNA of the CDR3: TGCGCCAGCCAAGCGGGAGTCGGGGAGACCCAGTACTTC.

The V call is TRBV7-2, the J call TRBJ1-2; 10 bases align to TRBD1. Trimming at V came to 6 bases and at J to 5 bases, leaving 12 bases not matched to a gene. Germline V gene sequence: CDR1 SGHTA, CDR2 FQGNSA. The CDR3 consists of 16 residues. The CDR3 DNA reads TGTGCCAGCAGTCGGAAGACCGGGACAGGGGCGTATGGCTACACCTTC. It codes for CASSRKTGTGAYGYTF.

J is TRBJ2-1 and V is TRBV5-1; D not certain. V was trimmed by 0 bases and J by 7 bases, leaving 5 bases between them. The CDR3 spans 12 residues. Germline CDR1 reads SGHRS; CDR2 reads YFSETQ. The CDR3, as DNA: TGCGCCAGCAGCTTGGCCCTTAATGAGCAGTTCTTC. Encoded protein: CASSLALNEQFF.

The chain recombines TRBV18 with TRBJ2-5; TRBD1 aligns across 7 bases. CDR1 and CDR2 from the germline V gene are KGHSH and LQKENI. CDR3 length: 15 amino acids. V shed 4 bases, J shed 5 bases, and the junction held 10 bases outside the gene matches. The CDR3 loop is CASSRPTGSRETQYF. The CDR3 DNA reads TGTGCCAGCTCACGACCGACAGGGAGCAGGGAGACCCAGTACTTC.

The V and J genes are TRBV30 and TRBJ1-3; D ambiguous. Trimming cost V 3 bases and J 2 bases, with 14 bases left between them. This CDR3 region has 15 residues. The germline gives CDR1 GTSNPN, CDR2 SVGIG (reference sequence). The CDR3 DNA reads as TGTGCCTGGAGCAGGTCGACTAGCGCTGGAAACACCATATATTTT. Its protein is CAWSRSTSAGNTIYF.

The genes are TRBV7-9 and TRBJ2-2; 8 bases are a match to TRBD2. Trimming cost V 1 base and J 0 bases; bases outside gene matches: 1. The CDR3 consists of 16 residues. Per germline, CDR1 SEHNR and CDR2 FQNEAQ (reference sequence). The CDR3 is CASSLGREANTGELFF. CDR3 DNA: TGTGCCAGCAGCTTAGGGCGGGAGGCGAACACCGGGGAGCTGTTTTTT.

The rearrangement uses TRBV11-2 and TRBJ2-7; TRBD2 matches 9 bases. Germline V gene sequence: CDR1 SGHAT, CDR2 FQNNGV. Trimming at V came to 5 bases and at J to 3 bases, leaving 5 bases not matched to a gene. The CDR3 length is 14 residues. The CDR3 DNA is TGTGCCAGCAGCCTCGATAGCGGGAGCTACGAGCAGTACTTC. Protein: CASSLDSGSYEQYF.

This clone appeared a single time. The chain carries TRBV30 and TRBJ2-7; D might be TRBD1 (6 bases). The V end was cut by 8 bases, the J end by 6 bases, with 23 bases between. CDR1 GTSNPN and CDR2 SVGIG come from the germline V gene (reference sequence). The CDR3 is made up of 14 amino acids. This CDR3 is CAHPPQGKEVEQYF. The CDR3 nucleotides are TGTGCCCATCCCCCCCAGGGGAAGGAGGTCGAGCAGTACTTC.

The CDR3: CASIEGGSNTEAFF. The CDR3, as DNA: TGTGCCAGTATTGAGGGTGGATCGAACACTGAAGCTTTCTTT. This chain uses TRBV19 with TRBJ1-1, with D hard to call. From germline, CDR1 is LNHDA and CDR2 SQIVND (reference sequence). The CDR3 length is 14 residues. With 7 bases removed from V and 1 base from J, the gap between germline ends came to 13 bases.

The chain couples TRBV7-2 to TRBJ1-3, with 7 bases identical to TRBD1. V shed 4 bases and J 4 bases; nucleotides not matched to a gene: 4. The CDR3 sequence is 14 residues long. Germline assignment: CDR1 SGHTA and CDR2 FQGNSA. The DNA of the CDR3 is TGTGCCAGCAGCTCCCCGGACAGGGGAAACACCATATATTTT. This gives the protein CASSSPDRGNTIYF.

The rearrangement links TRBV5-5 to TRBJ2-1; TRBD2 matches 13 bases. The CDR3 has 20 amino acids. CDR1 SGHKS and CDR2 YYEKEE come from the germline V gene (reference sequence). Losses at the gene ends were 4 bases for V and 3 bases for J; bases not matched to a gene: 16. The CDR3 DNA follows: TGTGCCAGCAGCGTCCGGACTAGCGGGGGAACAGAGAGGTTCTACAATGAGCAGTTCTTC. Translation: CASSVRTSGGTERFYNEQFF.

V is TRBV7-9 and J is TRBJ2-6, with 8 bases lining up with TRBD2. Germline CDR1 SEHNR, CDR2 FQNEAQ (reference sequence). The CDR3 consists of 18 residues. V dropped 4 bases and J dropped 1; count of bases not matched to a gene: 9. The CDR3 DNA is TGTGCCAGCAGCTCCCCCGGGGCGGGAGGATCTGGGGCCAACGTCCTGACTTTC. Translation gives CASSSPGAGGSGANVLTF.

The chain uses TRBV30 and TRBJ2-7; 10 nucleotides match TRBD2. CDR3 length equals 17 residues. V lost 0 bases and J lost 3; bases outside the gene matches: 11. From germline, CDR1 is GTSNPN and CDR2 SVGIG (reference sequence). The CDR3: CAWSVAEGLATYYEQYF. The CDR3 DNA reads as TGTGCCTGGAGTGTGGCAGAGGGACTAGCGACTTACTACGAGCAGTACTTC. Together with reference TRBV30 and TRBJ2-7, the CDR3 gives the full variable domain: SQTIHQWPATLVQPVGSPLSLECTVEGTSNPNLYWYRQAAGRGLQLLFYSVGIGQISSEVPQNLSASRPQDRQFILSSKKLLLSDSGFYLCAWSVAEGLATYYEQYFGPGTRLTVT.